A selection of T cell receptor beta chains follows, all from one sample in a study of T cell responses to AZD1222 COVID-19 vaccine. The repertoire was sequenced with immunoSEQ multiplex PCR; TCRdb's copy has only in-frame clones and lacks some. The data contain 25,000 to 35,000 clones, around four fifths of them seen just once; the ten biggest clones take up roughly 6%. Here the sequenced sample was peripheral blood, taken on day 0 of AZD1222 vaccination. All receptors come from an adult in good health. CDR3s include the opening cysteine and the closing phenylalanine or tryptophan. D genes are given only for firm matches. Where a row states a size, it is once, few, many or the class of an expanded clone; other rows omit it.

abundance: medium-sized; v_gene: TRBV7-9; d_gene: -; j_gene: TRBJ1-6; CDR3aa: CASSLYGPGSSPLHF; CDR3nt: TGTGCCAGCAGCTTATATGGTCCGGGGAGTTCACCCCTCCACTTT
abundance: once; v_gene: TRBV6-5; d_gene: TRBD1; j_gene: TRBJ2-7; CDR3aa: CASSLAPTGTYEQYF; CDR3nt: TGTGCCAGCAGCCTTGCCCCGACAGGGACCTACGAGCAGTACTTC
abundance: few; v_gene: TRBV4-1; d_gene: TRBD1; j_gene: TRBJ2-1; CDR3aa: CASSQDHGARGRRNEQFF; CDR3nt: TGCGCCAGCAGCCAAGATCATGGGGCGAGGGGGCGAAGGAATGAGCAGTTCTTC
abundance: -; v_gene: TRBV4-1; d_gene: TRBD2; j_gene: TRBJ2-3; CDR3aa: CASSQDGSGRLADTQYF; CDR3nt: TGCGCCAGCAGCCAAGACGGTAGCGGGAGGTTGGCAGATACGCAGTATTTT
abundance: -; v_gene: TRBV4-3; d_gene: -; j_gene: TRBJ2-6; CDR3aa: CASSQVGDLSGANVLTF; CDR3nt: TGCGCCAGCAGCCAAGTGGGAGACCTATCTGGGGCCAACGTCCTGACTTTC
abundance: -; v_gene: TRBV3-1/TRBV3-2; d_gene: -; j_gene: TRBJ2-2; CDR3aa: CASRPLGRARELFF; CDR3nt: TGTGCCAGCAGACCGCTGGGAAGGGCCCGGGAGCTGTTTTTT
abundance: -; v_gene: TRBV7-6; d_gene: -; j_gene: TRBJ1-4; CDR3aa: CASSLLSETTNEKLFF; CDR3nt: TGTGCCAGCAGCTTATTGTCAGAGACAACTAATGAAAAACTGTTTTTT
abundance: -; v_gene: TRBV6-5; d_gene: TRBD2; j_gene: TRBJ2-3; CDR3aa: CASTSRGGRADTQYF; CDR3nt: TGTGCCAGCACGTCGCGGGGGGGCCGTGCAGATACGCAGTATTTT
abundance: -; v_gene: TRBV5-6; d_gene: -; j_gene: TRBJ1-1; CDR3aa: CASSFRNTEAFF; CDR3nt: TGTGCCAGCAGCTTTCGGAACACTGAAGCTTTCTTT
abundance: -; v_gene: TRBV2; d_gene: TRBD2; j_gene: TRBJ2-3; CDR3aa: CASSPTSGGTDTQYF; CDR3nt: TGTGCCAGCAGCCCGACTAGCGGGGGCACAGATACGCAGTATTTT
abundance: -; v_gene: TRBV2; d_gene: -; j_gene: TRBJ1-6; CDR3aa: CASRDNSPLHF; CDR3nt: TGTGCCAGCAGAGATAATTCACCCCTCCACTTT
abundance: -; v_gene: TRBV9; d_gene: TRBD1; j_gene: TRBJ1-6; CDR3aa: CASSRTGTGGSTDSPLHF; CDR3nt: TGTGCCAGCAGCCGAACCGGGACAGGGGGCTCAACTGATTCACCCCTCCACTTT
abundance: few; v_gene: TRBV7-2; d_gene: -; j_gene: TRBJ2-1; CDR3aa: CASSLLGGLSNEQFF; CDR3nt: TGTGCCAGCAGCTTATTGGGGGGCCTTAGCAATGAGCAGTTCTTC
abundance: -; v_gene: TRBV14; d_gene: -; j_gene: TRBJ1-3; CDR3aa: CASSQKGSRNTIYF; CDR3nt: TGTGCCAGCAGCCAGAAGGGGTCCAGAAACACCATATATTTT
abundance: -; v_gene: TRBV11-3; d_gene: -; j_gene: TRBJ1-1; CDR3aa: CASSYLTPNTEAFF; CDR3nt: TGTGCCAGCAGCTACCTCACACCGAACACTGAAGCTTTCTTT
abundance: -; v_gene: TRBV9; d_gene: TRBD1; j_gene: TRBJ1-4; CDR3aa: CASSEWTGGDEKLFF; CDR3nt: TGTGCCAGCAGCGAATGGACAGGGGGTGATGAAAAACTGTTTTTT
abundance: -; v_gene: TRBV7-9; d_gene: -; j_gene: TRBJ2-5; CDR3aa: CASSLNPEKETQYF; CDR3nt: TGTGCCAGCAGCTTAAACCCGGAAAAAGAGACCCAGTACTTC
abundance: -; v_gene: TRBV5-5; d_gene: -; j_gene: TRBJ2-1; CDR3aa: CASSLGQNLLDEQFF; CDR3nt: TGTGCCAGCAGCTTGGGACAGAACCTTTTGGATGAGCAGTTCTTC
abundance: -; v_gene: TRBV25-1; d_gene: -; j_gene: TRBJ2-4; CDR3aa: CASSESGLAKNIQYF; CDR3nt: TGTGCCAGCAGTGAATCGGGACTAGCCAAAAACATTCAGTACTTC
abundance: -; v_gene: TRBV7-8; d_gene: -; j_gene: TRBJ1-2; CDR3aa: CASSPRRGRVDYGYTF; CDR3nt: TGTGCCAGCAGCCCCCGGAGAGGGAGGGTAGACTATGGCTACACCTTC
abundance: -; v_gene: TRBV19; d_gene: TRBD1; j_gene: TRBJ2-2; CDR3aa: CASSLSGTANTGELFF; CDR3nt: TGTGCCAGTAGTCTTTCCGGGACAGCGAACACCGGGGAGCTGTTTTTT
abundance: -; v_gene: TRBV24-1; d_gene: -; j_gene: TRBJ2-5; CDR3aa: CATSDGTFQETQYF; CDR3nt: TGTGCCACCAGTGATGGGACATTCCAAGAGACCCAGTACTTC
abundance: -; v_gene: TRBV6-5; d_gene: -; j_gene: TRBJ2-4; CDR3aa: CASRAGPENIQYF; CDR3nt: TGTGCCAGCAGGGCGGGACCAGAAAACATTCAGTACTTC
abundance: -; v_gene: TRBV4-1; d_gene: -; j_gene: TRBJ1-1; CDR3aa: CASSQVGLRSHAFF; CDR3nt: TGCGCCAGCAGCCAAGTAGGTCTCAGGTCGCATGCTTTCTTT
abundance: few; v_gene: TRBV12-3/TRBV12-4; d_gene: -; j_gene: TRBJ2-1; CDR3aa: CASRILVNNEQFF; CDR3nt: TGTGCCAGCCGAATTTTAGTGAACAATGAGCAGTTCTTC
abundance: -; v_gene: TRBV20-1; d_gene: TRBD1; j_gene: TRBJ2-7; CDR3aa: CSARQGYEQYF; CDR3nt: TGCAGTGCCCGACAGGGATACGAGCAGTACTTC
abundance: -; v_gene: TRBV3-1/TRBV3-2; d_gene: TRBD1; j_gene: TRBJ1-6; CDR3aa: CASSQVYRGRSPLHF; CDR3nt: TGTGCCAGCAGCCAAGTTTACAGGGGCCGATCACCCCTCCACTTT
abundance: -; v_gene: TRBV10-3; d_gene: -; j_gene: TRBJ1-1; CDR3aa: CAIATDFSPNTEAFF; CDR3nt: TGTGCCATCGCGACAGACTTTTCGCCGAACACTGAAGCTTTCTTT
abundance: -; v_gene: TRBV6-2/TRBV6-3; d_gene: -; j_gene: TRBJ1-2; CDR3aa: CASSLDQGKYGYTF; CDR3nt: TGTGCCAGCAGCCTCGATCAGGGGAAATATGGCTACACCTTC
abundance: few; v_gene: TRBV9; d_gene: -; j_gene: TRBJ1-2; CDR3aa: CASSVDTNYGYTF; CDR3nt: TGTGCCAGCAGCGTAGACACTAACTATGGCTACACCTTC
abundance: -; v_gene: TRBV6-5; d_gene: -; j_gene: TRBJ1-2; CDR3aa: CAKHPKGGYGYTF; CDR3nt: TGTGCCAAACATCCCAAAGGGGGCTATGGCTACACCTTC
abundance: -; v_gene: TRBV6-5; d_gene: -; j_gene: TRBJ2-5; CDR3aa: CASSYSPRRGETQYF; CDR3nt: TGTGCCAGCAGTTACTCACCGAGACGCGGGGAGACCCAGTACTTC
abundance: -; v_gene: TRBV2; d_gene: TRBD1; j_gene: TRBJ1-1; CDR3aa: CASSQQGPTEAFF; CDR3nt: TGTGCCAGCAGCCAACAGGGGCCCACTGAAGCTTTCTTT
abundance: -; v_gene: TRBV7-9; d_gene: -; j_gene: TRBJ2-5; CDR3aa: CASSLRGVRETQYF; CDR3nt: TGTGCCAGCAGCTTAAGAGGGGTCCGGGAGACCCAGTACTTC
abundance: -; v_gene: TRBV4-1; d_gene: TRBD1; j_gene: TRBJ2-5; CDR3aa: CASSRTGERETQYF; CDR3nt: TGCGCCAGCAGCCGAACAGGGGAGAGAGAGACCCAGTACTTC
abundance: -; v_gene: TRBV30; d_gene: -; j_gene: TRBJ2-4; CDR3aa: CAWAGFLGNIQYF; CDR3nt: TGTGCCTGGGCCGGGTTTCTGGGAAACATTCAGTACTTC
abundance: few; v_gene: TRBV5-8; d_gene: TRBD1; j_gene: TRBJ1-4; CDR3aa: CASSRSGGEKLFF; CDR3nt: TGTGCCAGCAGCCGGTCAGGGGGGGAAAAACTGTTTTTT
abundance: -; v_gene: TRBV10-2; d_gene: -; j_gene: TRBJ2-1; CDR3aa: CASRELDEQFF; CDR3nt: TGCGCCAGCAGGGAATTGGATGAGCAGTTCTTC
abundance: -; v_gene: TRBV15; d_gene: TRBD1; j_gene: TRBJ1-6; CDR3aa: CATSRSGTGGSPLHF; CDR3nt: TGTGCCACCAGCAGATCCGGGACAGGGGGTTCACCCCTCCACTTT
abundance: -; v_gene: TRBV14; d_gene: TRBD2; j_gene: TRBJ2-5; CDR3aa: CASSRGTSGVETQYF; CDR3nt: TGTGCCAGCAGCCGAGGGACTAGCGGGGTGGAGACCCAGTACTTC
abundance: -; v_gene: TRBV19; d_gene: -; j_gene: TRBJ2-3; CDR3aa: CASSMRATHDTQYF; CDR3nt: TGTGCCAGTAGTATGAGAGCGACCCACGATACGCAGTATTTT
abundance: -; v_gene: TRBV7-5; d_gene: -; j_gene: TRBJ2-3; CDR3aa: CARSLGAGGFGDTQYF; CDR3nt: TGTGCCAGAAGCTTAGGGGCGGGAGGGTTTGGTGATACGCAGTATTTT
abundance: few; v_gene: TRBV4-1; d_gene: -; j_gene: TRBJ1-1; CDR3aa: CASSQDPALSGHLNTEAFF; CDR3nt: TGCGCCAGCAGCCAAGATCCGGCTCTTTCGGGTCATCTGAACACTGAAGCTTTCTTT
abundance: -; v_gene: TRBV5-8; d_gene: -; j_gene: TRBJ2-2; CDR3aa: CASSLEVRTGELFF; CDR3nt: TGTGCCAGCAGCTTGGAGGTCCGCACCGGGGAGCTGTTTTTT
abundance: -; v_gene: TRBV4-1; d_gene: TRBD2; j_gene: TRBJ2-5; CDR3aa: CASSQDRRTKTSPTRCETQYF; CDR3nt: TGCGCCAGCAGCCAAGATCGTCGGACCAAGACTAGCCCAACGCGTTGCGAGACCCAGTACTTC
abundance: -; v_gene: TRBV14; d_gene: -; j_gene: TRBJ2-7; CDR3aa: CASSPTEGHEQYF; CDR3nt: TGTGCCAGCAGCCCGACAGAGGGCCACGAGCAGTACTTC
abundance: few; v_gene: TRBV6-5; d_gene: -; j_gene: TRBJ2-7; CDR3aa: CASSSGAYEQYF; CDR3nt: TGTGCCAGCAGTTCTGGGGCCTACGAGCAGTACTTC
abundance: -; v_gene: TRBV6-1; d_gene: -; j_gene: TRBJ1-2; CDR3aa: CASSERAARDYGYTF; CDR3nt: TGTGCCAGCAGTGAACGGGCAGCGCGCGACTATGGCTACACCTTC
abundance: -; v_gene: TRBV11-3; d_gene: -; j_gene: TRBJ1-2; CDR3aa: CASSARPPLDGYTF; CDR3nt: TGTGCCAGCAGCGCCCGGCCCCCTCTAGATGGCTACACCTTC
abundance: -; v_gene: TRBV5-1; d_gene: -; j_gene: TRBJ1-3; CDR3aa: CASSFGVGGNTIYF; CDR3nt: TGCGCCAGCAGCTTTGGAGTCGGAGGAAACACCATATATTTT
abundance: -; v_gene: TRBV5-1; d_gene: -; j_gene: TRBJ2-3; CDR3aa: CASPDPSTDTQYF; CDR3nt: TGCGCCAGCCCCGACCCTAGCACAGATACGCAGTATTTT
abundance: few; v_gene: TRBV5-6; d_gene: -; j_gene: TRBJ1-3; CDR3aa: CASSFGGFGNTIYF; CDR3nt: TGTGCCAGCAGCTTCGGTGGATTTGGAAACACCATATATTTT
abundance: -; v_gene: TRBV18; d_gene: -; j_gene: TRBJ1-1; CDR3aa: CASSPGLQNTEAFF; CDR3nt: TGTGCCAGCTCACCAGGATTACAGAACACTGAAGCTTTCTTT
abundance: -; v_gene: TRBV12-3/TRBV12-4; d_gene: TRBD1; j_gene: TRBJ2-1; CDR3aa: CATQGDNEQFF; CDR3nt: TGTGCCACACAGGGGGACAATGAGCAGTTCTTC
abundance: -; v_gene: TRBV2; d_gene: -; j_gene: TRBJ1-1; CDR3aa: CASKDLGWNTEAFF; CDR3nt: TGTGCCAGCAAAGATTTAGGTTGGAACACTGAAGCTTTCTTT
abundance: -; v_gene: TRBV6-1; d_gene: -; j_gene: TRBJ2-7; CDR3aa: CASSDPGRGGSYEQYF; CDR3nt: TGTGCCAGCAGTGACCCAGGGAGAGGGGGCTCCTACGAGCAGTACTTC
abundance: -; v_gene: TRBV2; d_gene: -; j_gene: TRBJ1-2; CDR3aa: CASRSHSNSNYGYTF; CDR3nt: TGTGCCAGCAGGAGCCACAGTAACTCTAACTATGGCTACACCTTC
abundance: once; v_gene: TRBV19; d_gene: TRBD1; j_gene: TRBJ2-7; CDR3aa: CASSWDRGYEQYF; CDR3nt: TGTGCCAGTAGTTGGGACAGGGGGTACGAGCAGTACTTC
abundance: once; v_gene: TRBV1; d_gene: -; j_gene: TRBJ2-7; CDR3aa: CTSSQDVRGVFEQYF; CDR3nt: TGCACCAGCAGCCAAGATGTGCGGGGGGTGTTTGAGCAGTACTTC
abundance: few; v_gene: TRBV9; d_gene: -; j_gene: TRBJ2-2; CDR3aa: CASSALVPSVNTGELFF; CDR3nt: TGTGCCAGCAGCGCCCTCGTCCCTAGCGTCAACACCGGGGAGCTGTTTTTT